Included here is one TCR beta chain sequence, with context. Under the authors' procedure: Reference gene primer amplification yielded estimated nucleated cell counts. The protocol was immunoSEQ multiplex PCR, while the TCRdb copy is restricted to in-frame clones and leaves out a portion. Clone size and the V and J calls come from that table; the DNA yielded D and trimming. The table has about 120,000 clones, around 81% seen once. The data stem from a study of blood T cell repertoires in COVID-19. The overall study: COVID-19 samples collected from the United States, Italy and Spain covered acute and convalescent phases. T cells, B-cell-depleted T cells, or PBMCs supplied cDNA or gDNA.

CDR1 and CDR2 from the germline V gene are LNHNV and YYDKDF (reference sequence). The J segment lost 5 bases and the V segment lost 3 bases, leaving 10 bases of the junction unmatched. The CDR3 runs 17 residues. The genes are TRBV15 and TRBJ2-5, with 12 bases matching TRBD2. This TCR came from a woman in her forties or fifties with acute or convalescent COVID-19. Input material: peripheral blood. CDR3 amino acids: CATSSRYSSGGVETQYF. CDR3 nucleotides: TGTGCCACCAGCAGTCGGTACTCTAGCGGGGGGGTTGAGACCCAGTACTTC.